This section outlines one TCR beta chain sequence together with its context. Its antigen is not known. The record originates from a study of T-cell reconstitution after alpha-beta-depleted transplantation in children. Study-wide results and caveats: At around two months after transplant, the alpha-beta T cells were reportedly derived from several hundred expanded clones that came from non-depleted graft cells. When one year had passed after transplant, most T-cell counts and diversity came from newly produced T cells. From surviving recipient T cells and thymic progenitors came the high day-60 TCRbeta diversity observed in some patients.

The authors prepared the TCRbeta library with unique molecular identifiers. From the PCR reads, TCRdb called clonotypes with MiXCR, one entry per CDR3 protein. Of approximately 800,000 distinct CDR3 sequences listed, roughly 15% are singletons. The TCR originated in a male patient younger than 18 who had a stem cell transplant for acute lymphoblastic leukemia, so the T cells may come from the graft donor. Sample: PBMCs, mostly from graft donor cells, taken 360 days after TCRalphabeta/CD19-depleted stem cell transplant.

In nucleotides, the CDR3 is TGTGCCAGCAGTGGTCCCGGGACAGGGATGCAGAACACTGAAGCTTTCTTT. Translation gives CASSGPGTGMQNTEAFF. The chain uses TRBV2 and TRBJ1-1; 9 nucleotides match TRBD1. Germline V lookup: CDR1 SNHLY, CDR2 FYNNEI. The CDR3 consists of 17 residues. The J segment lost 1 base and the V segment lost 4 bases, leaving 10 bases of the junction unmatched.